This T cell receptor beta chain was sequenced in a study of T cell responses to AZD1222 COVID-19 vaccine. Study-wide findings and caveats: At baseline, just 6 or 7 AZD1222 recipients tested seropositive. After the peak T cell response, and only then, were repertoires sampled. The donor group comprised mostly white British people and more females; the analysis possibly underestimated clonal diversity.

Only in-frame clones appear in the TCRdb table, and some are missing; sequencing was by immunoSEQ multiplex PCR. The sample records about 100,000 clones, roughly 89% being singletons. Germline CDR1 SNHLY, CDR2 FYNNEI. V was cut by 1 base and J by 4 bases, with 19 bases left in between. There are 17 residues in the CDR3. This clone was found once. Its antigen is not known. The chain employs TRBV2 and TRBJ1-1, with D maybe TRBD1 (6 bases). The sample was peripheral blood, taken on day 0 of AZD1222 vaccination. The source is an adult in good health. CDR3 region: CASSEGGSFSGATEAFF. As DNA, the CDR3 is TGTGCCAGCAGTGAAGGTGGAAGTTTTTCGGGGGCCACTGAAGCTTTCTTT.